This entry lists 11 T cell receptor beta chains sequenced from one sample in a study of Ad26.COV2.S vaccination and SARS-CoV-2 variants. The treatment is: around 19 received Ad26.COV2.S at low or high dose, single or two shots; about 5 received placebo; per-sample allocation not given. Material that was analyzed had been drawn on day 63 after the first vaccine or placebo injection. The table came from immunoSEQ multiplex PCR; TCRdb's copy has only in-frame clones and leaves some out. The sample carries hundreds of thousands of clones, over 75% recorded once. The sequenced sample was peripheral blood, obtained in a trial of Ad26.COV2.S vaccine versus placebo. These receptors were collected from a person aged 18-65 years who received the Ad26.COV2.S COVID-19 vaccine or a placebo.

This clone turned up a few times. This chain links TRBV19 with TRBJ2-1, with 10 positions matching TRBD2. This CDR3 is 17 amino acids long. V was pared by 3 bases and J by 0 bases, with 5 bases of the junction left unmatched. Germline assignment: CDR1 LNHDA and CDR2 SQIVND (reference sequence). CDR3 in amino acids: CASSMLLAGSSYNEQFF. CDR3 sequence (DNA): TGTGCCAGTAGTATGTTACTAGCGGGGAGCTCCTACAATGAGCAGTTCTTC.

This clone was seen only a few times. This chain uses TRBV2 with TRBJ1-6; D is possibly TRBD1 (5 bases). V lost 6 bases, J lost 9 bases, and 21 bases lay in between. Looked up from germline, CDR1 is SNHLY and CDR2 is FYNNEI. The CDR3 runs to 16 residues. The CDR3 coding sequence is TGTGCCAGCAGCCCAAGACAGATAATGGGAATTTCACCCCTCCACTTT. Amino acids: CASSPRQIMGISPLHF.

This rearrangement joins TRBV5-1 to TRBJ2-7, with D possibly TRBD1 on 5 matching bases. The germline gives CDR1 SGHRS, CDR2 YFSETQ. Trimming cost V 1 base and J 2 bases, with 10 bases left between them. CDR3 length equals 14 residues. CDR3 loop: CASSLTPGTYEQYF. The CDR3, as DNA: TGCGCCAGCAGCTTGACTCCAGGGACCTACGAGCAGTACTTC.

The chain uses TRBV2 and TRBJ2-7; D might be TRBD1 (5 bases). V lost 2 bases to trimming and J lost 4 bases, with 9 bases between them. This CDR3 has 13 amino acids. Germline CDR1 is SNHLY and CDR2 is FYNNEI. The CDR3 bases are TGTGCCAGCAGTGAACTGACAGCTTACGAGCAGTACTTC. Translation: CASSELTAYEQYF.

This clone came up a few times. The chain is built from TRBV3-1 (or the pseudogene TRBV3-2) and TRBJ2-2, with a tentative D call TRBD1 (6 bases). Per germline, CDR1 LGHDT and CDR2 YNNKEL (reference sequence). The V end was cut by 7 bases, the J end by 4 bases, with 10 bases between. The CDR3 covers 13 residues. The DNA of the CDR3 is TGTGCCAGCAAGATACAGGGCACCGGGGAGCTGTTTTTT. It specifies CASKIQGTGELFF.

V is TRBV7-9 and J is TRBJ2-1; a weak D match, TRBD2 (7 bases). V dropped 4 bases and J dropped 4 bases, with 17 bases sitting between them. CDR3 length: 16 amino acids. Germline CDR1 is SEHNR and CDR2 is FQNEAQ (reference sequence). As DNA, the CDR3 is TGTGCCAGCAGCTGGCACAGGGCGGGGGATTACAATGAGCAGTTCTTC. It is translated as CASSWHRAGDYNEQFF.

The count of this clone is one. This chain uses TRBV7-2 with TRBJ2-3; D is ambiguous. The CDR3 spans 15 residues. CDR1 and CDR2 from the germline V gene are SGHTA and FQGNSA. The V end was cut by 5 bases, the J end by 0 bases, with 12 bases between. This CDR3 is CASSPQTLSTDTQYF. The CDR3 coding sequence is TGTGCCAGCAGCCCCCAGACACTCAGCACAGATACGCAGTATTTT.

This clone was observed a few times. The J gene is TRBJ1-1, the V gene TRBV5-1, with 7 bases lining up with TRBD1. Germline V gene sequence: CDR1 SGHRS, CDR2 YFSETQ. The junction had 4 bases not matched to a gene; V was cut back by 4 bases and J by 1 base. The CDR3 loop spans 14 amino acids. The CDR3 DNA is TGCGCCAGCAGCCCCGGACAGGAGAACACTGAAGCTTTCTTT. This encodes CASSPGQENTEAFF.

The gene calls are TRBV7-3 and TRBJ1-2; tentative D call: TRBD1 (5 bases). The CDR3 contains 13 residues. Per germline, CDR1 SGHTA and CDR2 FQGTGA. Trimming stripped 2 bases from V and 8 bases from J, with 12 bases between. CDR3 nucleotide sequence: TGTGCCAGCAGCTTACAGGGTCAGGACGGCTACACCTTC. Protein product: CASSLQGQDGYTF.

The chain is built from TRBV21-1 and TRBJ1-4; TRBD1 is the table's D call, not checked against the DNA. TRBV21-1 is a pseudogene locus. The CDR3 sequence is 16 residues long. This CDR3 reads CASSKDQQGPNEKLFF. CDR3 DNA sequence: TGTGCCAGCAGCAAAGACCAACAGGGACCTAATGAAAAACTGTTTTTT.

The chain uses TRBV9 and TRBJ2-7, with D perhaps matching TRBD2 (7 bases). Trimming removed 5 bases from V and 0 bases from J, with 12 bases in between. The CDR3 extends over 14 amino acids. Per the germline V gene, CDR1 is SGDLS and CDR2 is YYNGEE. CDR3 amino acids: CASRGRGNSYEQYF. DNA for the CDR3: TGTGCCAGCAGGGGGAGGGGGAACTCCTACGAGCAGTACTTC. Drawing the rest from reference TRBV9 and TRBJ2-7, the complete variable domain is DSGVTQTPKHLITATGQRVTLRCSPRSGDLSVYWYQQSLDQGLQFLIQYYNGEERAKGNILERFSAQQFPDLHSELNLSSLELGDSALYFCASRGRGNSYEQYFGPGTRLTVT.